The clone carrying this T cell receptor beta chain was recorded many times. Its cognate antigen is unknown. These data belong to a study of CD8 T cells in ankylosing spondylitis. The CDR3 contains 13 residues. V lost 1 base and J lost 4, with 7 bases in between. Germline CDR1 reads SGHRS; CDR2 reads YFSETQ. Study-wide results and caveats: Seemingly distinctive of ankylosing spondylitis blood was a TCR beta motif formed by eight highly homologous variants. Researchers reportedly found disease-linked clones significantly enriched in matched ankylosing spondylitis synovial fluid.

In making TCR beta libraries, quantitative 5'-RACE with molecular barcodes was used. MiXCR, run by TCRdb on the 5' RACE reads, gives a single entry per CDR3 protein. The data hold over 700,000 distinct CDR3 sequences, with roughly 20% observed a single time. The specimen sequenced was blood, either unsorted or a sorted T cell fraction (not recorded which). This sequence originates from a male donor with ankylosing spondylitis. The chain links TRBV5-1 to TRBJ2-3; D uncertain. This CDR3 reads CASSLPSSDTQYF. For the CDR3, the DNA is TGCGCCAGCAGCTTGCCTAGTTCAGATACGCAGTATTTT.